One sample yielded the 11 T cell receptor beta chains listed below, sequenced in a study of blood T cells in healthy people across ages. A second PCR, run for roughly 6 to 11 cycles, used a sample-barcoded 5' primer plus a J-beta primer mix. From the 5' RACE reads, TCRdb called clonotypes with MiXCR, one entry per CDR3 protein. The sample comprises 2 million or so distinct CDR3 sequences, roughly 49% of which are singletons, and 2.1% rests with the top ten. Sequenced sample: blood. The receptor source for this set is a woman aged 40 to 50 in good health.

This clonotype was seen only a few times. This chain links TRBV13 with TRBJ2-3; D is perhaps TRBD1 (6 bases). The CDR3 runs 15 residues. Germline V gene data show CDR1 as PRHDT and CDR2 as FYEKMQ (reference sequence). V lost 1 base, J lost 3 bases, and 11 bases lay in between. As DNA, the CDR3 is TGTGCCAGCAGCTTAGCCGGGACACGGACAGATACGCAGTATTTT. This codes for CASSLAGTRTDTQYF.

The table lists this clonotype with a few counts. The V gene is TRBV7-9, the J gene TRBJ2-7; D is possibly TRBD2 (5 bases). Germline CDR1 is SEHNR and CDR2 is FQNEAQ (reference sequence). V dropped 3 bases and J dropped 4 bases, with 13 bases sitting between them. This CDR3 is 14 amino acids long. CDR3 in amino acids: CASSFGDNAYEQYF. The CDR3 DNA reads TGTGCCAGCAGCTTCGGGGATAACGCATACGAGCAGTACTTC.

The V and J genes are TRBV20-1 and TRBJ2-7; 10 nucleotides align to TRBD2. Per the germline V gene, CDR1 is DFQATT and CDR2 is SNEGSKA (reference sequence). The CDR3 covers 14 residues. V lost 6 bases to trimming and J lost 4 bases; unmatched junction nucleotides: 9. Here the CDR3 reads CSASGLAGVYEQYF. The CDR3 bases are TGCAGTGCCTCGGGGCTAGCGGGGGTATACGAGCAGTACTTC.

As regards this clonotype: The junction shows a germline mismatch at one end, possibly a read error. The chain links TRBV29-1 to TRBJ2-5, with D possibly called TRBD1 or TRBD2 (5 bases each). The J call is doubtful: the DNA matches TRBJ2-7 better. Germline lookup yields CDR1 SQVTM and CDR2 ANQGSEA. This CDR3 spans 11 amino acids. The CDR3 reads CNVDEGYEQYF. Written as DNA, the CDR3 is TGCAACGTTGACGAGGGGTACGAGCAGTACTTC.

The rearrangement joins TRBV9 to TRBJ2-6; the D is unclear. The germline V and J ends were trimmed by 0 bases and 0 bases, with 13 bases remaining between them. Germline loops: CDR1 SGDLS, CDR2 YYNGEE. CDR3 size: 18 residues. The CDR3 DNA follows: TGTGCCAGCAGCGTAGATGTGGGATTGATCTCTGGGGCCAACGTCCTGACTTTC. This sequence encodes CASSVDVGLISGANVLTF. The whole variable domain, filled in from reference TRBV9 and TRBJ2-6, reads DSGVTQTPKHLITATGQRVTLRCSPRSGDLSVYWYQQSLDQGLQFLIQYYNGEERAKGNILERFSAQQFPDLHSELNLSSLELGDSALYFCASSVDVGLISGANVLTFGAGSRLTVL.

This clonotype was detected only a few times. The rearrangement uses TRBV20-1 and TRBJ1-2; tentative D call: TRBD1 (5 bases). Germline V gene sequence: CDR1 DFQATT, CDR2 SNEGSKA (reference sequence). The ends were cut back, 3 bases at V and 7 bases at J, with 24 bases in the middle. CDR3 length: 16 residues. As DNA, the CDR3 is TGCAGTGCTAGTAATCCCAGGGAAAAGGTCGTCGGTGGCTACACCTTC. Translating gives CSASNPREKVVGGYTF.

V is TRBV12-3 or TRBV12-4 and J is TRBJ2-1; a weak D match, TRBD2 (7 bases). The CDR3 extends over 16 amino acids. The V gene lost 6 bases and the J gene lost 0 bases, with 15 bases spanning the gap. The CDR3 DNA sequence: TGTGCCAGCAGGTCCCGGGGGGCCCTCTCCTACAATGAGCAGTTCTTC. Encoded protein: CASRSRGALSYNEQFF.

V gene TRBV18 combines with J gene TRBJ2-7; TRBD1 is a possible D gene (6 bases). The CDR3 is made up of 15 amino acids. Germline assignment: CDR1 KGHSH and CDR2 LQKENI. The V and J ends lost 3 bases and 4 bases respectively, with 16 bases between them. The CDR3 DNA sequence: TGTGCCAGCTCACCGCAAACAGGGTCTTGGTACGAGCAGTACTTC. Encoded protein: CASSPQTGSWYEQYF.

This chain connects TRBV7-3 to TRBJ2-1; 8 nucleotides match TRBD1. Germline values: CDR1 SGHTA, CDR2 FQGTGA. The CDR3 consists of 17 residues. With V trimmed by 3 bases and J by 5 bases, 12 bases remained unmatched. This chain's CDR3 is CASSFRWPGQVNNEQFF. The CDR3 DNA is TGTGCCAGCAGCTTTCGTTGGCCGGGACAGGTGAACAATGAGCAGTTCTTC.

This clonotype was found a few times. The rearrangement links TRBV4-3 to TRBJ1-5, with 9 bases lining up with TRBD1. The CDR3 contains 19 residues. J gave up 6 bases and V 0 bases, and 15 bases lay outside the gene matches. Germline-derived CDR1 and CDR2 are LGHNA and YSLEER. The CDR3: CASSQDWTGVRLTGQPQHF. The CDR3 nucleotides read TGCGCCAGCAGCCAAGATTGGACAGGGGTACGCCTGACTGGTCAGCCCCAGCATTTT.

This clonotype was recorded many times. Germline and junction disagree at one end, which may indicate a read error. The chain is built from TRBV5-1 and TRBJ2-5; 7 bases map to TRBD1. Germline V gives CDR1 SGHRS, CDR2 YFSETQ. The CDR3 length is 13 residues. CDR3 coding DNA: TGTGCCAGCAGCTTTGGGACAGAAGAGACCCAGTACTTC. It translates to CASSFGTEETQYF.